These 25 T cell receptor beta chains came from one sample sequenced in a study of persistence of HIV-infected CD4 T cells. The libraries were made with immunoSEQ version 4 in survey mode. The table came from immunoSEQ multiplex PCR; TCRdb's copy has only in-frame clones and leaves some out. The table records 25,000 to 35,000 clones, around 80% of them present only once. Their antigen targets remain unknown. Lysates of CMV-infected fibroblasts at around 9.8 ug/mL stimulated these cells. Sorted nonresponding memory CD4+ T cells were CD40L-negative, CD69-negative, CD45RO-high. The specimen was CD4+ T cells sorted from PBMCs after roughly 19-hour stimulation, collected from a patient who received antiretroviral therapy. These receptors were taken from an adult woman with HIV who was CMV-seropositive.

The chain couples TRBV5-1 to TRBJ2-1; TRBD2 matches 14 bases. The CDR3 has 17 residues. Germline assignment: CDR1 SGHRS and CDR2 YFSETQ. Unmatched junction bases numbered 3, after V lost 4 bases and J lost 0 bases. As DNA, the CDR3 is TGCGCCAGCAGCAGGACTAGCGGGGGGTTCTCCTACAATGAGCAGTTCTTC. Its translation: CASSRTSGGFSYNEQFF.

This clone was recorded a few times. The chain recombines TRBV19 with TRBJ1-1; D is uncertain. The germline V gene encodes CDR1 LNHDA and CDR2 SQIVND (reference sequence). This CDR3 has 15 residues. V dropped 3 bases and J dropped 1 base, with 12 bases sitting between them. The CDR3 region is CASSMASSGNTEAFF. As DNA, the CDR3 is TGTGCCAGTAGTATGGCTAGCTCCGGGAACACTGAAGCTTTCTTT.

This clone was detected once. The V call is TRBV5-1, the J call TRBJ1-2, with 7 bases fitting TRBD1. The CDR3 is made up of 13 amino acids. With V trimmed by 2 bases and J by 8 bases, 6 bases remained unmatched. CDR1 SGHRS and CDR2 YFSETQ come from the germline V gene. CDR3 coding DNA: TGCGCCAGCAGCTTAACAGGGGATTTAGGCTACACCTTC. This gives the protein CASSLTGDLGYTF.

The chain links TRBV7-3 to TRBJ1-5; possible D gene TRBD1, 6 bases. The V gene lost 2 bases and the J gene lost 5 bases, with 7 bases spanning the gap. This CDR3 comprises 13 residues. Germline values: CDR1 SGHTA, CDR2 FQGTGA. CDR3 amino acids: CASSLAGDQPQHF. CDR3 nucleotides: TGTGCCAGCAGCTTAGCAGGGGATCAGCCCCAGCATTTT. Based on the CDR3 plus reference TRBV7-3 and TRBJ1-5, the full variable domain is GAGVSQTPSNKVTEKGKYVELRCDPISGHTALYWYRQSLGQGPEFLIYFQGTGAADDSGLPNDRFFAVRPEGSVSTLKIQRTERGDSAVYLCASSLAGDQPQHFGDGTRLSIL.

The chain uses TRBV7-2 and TRBJ2-3, with D perhaps matching TRBD1 or TRBD2 (5 bases each). Germline V gene lookup returns CDR1 SGHTA and CDR2 FQGNSA. This CDR3 comprises 16 residues. Trimming shortened V by 5 bases and J by 0 bases, and 15 bases separated the two germline ends. The CDR3: CASSPTGTVSTDTQYF. CDR3 sequence (DNA): TGTGCCAGCAGCCCCACCGGGACCGTAAGCACAGATACGCAGTATTTT. The complete variable domain, with remaining parts taken from reference TRBV7-2 and TRBJ2-3, reads GAGVSQSPSNKVTEKGKDVELRCDPISGHTALYWYRQSLGQGLEFLIYFQGNSAPDKSGLPSDRFSAERTGGSVSTLTIQRTQQEDSAVYLCASSPTGTVSTDTQYFGPGTRLTVL.

This chain links TRBV21-1 with TRBJ1-2. TRBV21-1 is designated a pseudogene. The CDR3 length is 14 residues. CDR3 amino acids: CASSKLGSFYGYTF. CDR3 nucleotides: TGTGCCAGCAGCAAATTAGGCAGTTTCTATGGCTACACCTTC.

This clone is categorized as medium-sized. This chain uses TRBV5-1 with TRBJ1-2; 9 nucleotides line up with TRBD1. The CDR3 loop spans 15 amino acids. CDR1 is SGHRS and CDR2 is YFSETQ in the germline V gene. The V segment lost 5 bases and the J segment 6 bases; nucleotides outside the gene matches: 11. The CDR3 sequence: CASRSRGQGFDGYTF. DNA for the CDR3: TGCGCCAGCAGGTCTCGGGGACAGGGCTTTGATGGCTACACCTTC.

The V gene is TRBV6-5, the J gene TRBJ2-4; perhaps TRBD2 as D (5 bases). The V and J ends lost 0 bases and 3 bases respectively, with 6 bases between them. Germline CDR1 MNHEY, CDR2 SVGAGI. There are 14 residues in the CDR3. DNA of the CDR3: TGTGCCAGCAGTTACTCCGGGAACAAAAACATTCAGTACTTC. It encodes CASSYSGNKNIQYF.

This chain uses TRBV5-1 with TRBJ1-1, with TRBD1 as a possible D gene (5 bases). The V gene lost 3 bases and the J gene lost 1 base, with 13 bases spanning the gap. This CDR3 region has 15 residues. The germline CDR1 and CDR2 sequences are SGHRS and YFSETQ. The DNA of the CDR3 is TGCGCCAGCAGCTGGGGCGGGGTACCGAACACTGAAGCTTTCTTT. Protein product: CASSWGGVPNTEAFF. Complete variable domain (other parts from reference TRBV5-1 and TRBJ1-1): KAGVTQTPRYLIKTRGQQVTLSCSPISGHRSVSWYQQTPGQGLQFLFEYFSETQRNKGNFPGRFSGRQFSNSRSEMNVSTLELGDSALYLCASSWGGVPNTEAFFGQGTRLTVV.

The chain joins TRBV2 to TRBJ2-2; D remains unclear. Trimming removed 9 bases from V and 1 base from J, with 9 bases in between. The CDR3 spans 13 residues. Per germline, CDR1 SNHLY and CDR2 FYNNEI. As DNA, the CDR3 is TGTGCCAGTACAGCCCTGAACACCGGGGAGCTGTTTTTT. Translation gives CASTALNTGELFF.

The chain has TRBV5-1 and TRBJ2-3, with D perhaps matching TRBD1 (6 bases). CDR3 length: 15 residues. Germline loops: CDR1 SGHRS, CDR2 YFSETQ. Deletions cut 4 bases from V and 2 bases from J, with 14 bases between. In DNA, the CDR3 is TGCGCCAGCAGCCTCCGGGACACCGACACAGATACGCAGTATTTT. Amino acids: CASSLRDTDTDTQYF.

The chain has TRBV5-6 and TRBJ1-5; possible D gene TRBD1, 6 bases. CDR3 length: 14 amino acids. The germline V gene encodes CDR1 SGHDT and CDR2 YYEEEE. V shed 4 bases and J shed 11 bases, with 19 bases lying between them. The CDR3 loop is CASSPPTGSEAQHF. The DNA for the CDR3 is TGTGCCAGCAGCCCCCCGACAGGATCAGAAGCCCAGCATTTT. The whole variable domain, filled in from reference TRBV5-6 and TRBJ1-5, reads DAGVTQSPTHLIKTRGQQVTLRCSPKSGHDTVSWYQQALGQGPQFIFQYYEEEERQRGNFPDRFSGHQFPNYSSELNVNALLLGDSALYLCASSPPTGSEAQHFGDGTRLSIL.

The rearrangement uses TRBV20-1 and TRBJ1-4; D gene uncertain. The V end lost 6 bases, the J end lost 8 bases, and 10 bases lay between the germline ends. The CDR3 runs to 11 residues. Germline lookup yields CDR1 DFQATT and CDR2 SNEGSKA (reference sequence). The CDR3 DNA follows: TGCAGTGCCGTATGGAGCGAAAAACTGTTTTTT. It translates to CSAVWSEKLFF.

V is TRBV5-6 and J is TRBJ1-2; 8 bases are a match to TRBD1. Germline CDR1 is SGHDT and CDR2 is YYEEEE. The CDR3 totals 14 residues. V shed 2 bases and J 8 bases; nucleotides not matched to a gene: 8. The CDR3 spells CASSLYGQGGGYTF. The DNA of the CDR3 is TGTGCCAGCAGCTTATATGGACAGGGAGGCGGCTACACCTTC.

This clone was seen once. The chain recombines TRBV2 with TRBJ1-1; TRBD1 might be the D (6 bases). The CDR3 is 15 amino acids. V was trimmed by 8 bases and J by 1 base, leaving 17 bases between them. Germline loops: CDR1 SNHLY, CDR2 FYNNEI. CDR3 bases: TGTGCCAGCGGGTTACGACAGGCTTCGAACACTGAAGCTTTCTTT. As protein: CASGLRQASNTEAFF. Full variable domain (rest looked up from reference TRBV2 and TRBJ1-1): EPEVTQTPSHQVTQMGQEVILRCVPISNHLYFYWYRQILGQKVEFLVSFYNNEISEKSEIFDDQFSVERPDGSNFTLKIRSTKLEDSAMYFCASGLRQASNTEAFFGQGTRLTVV.

This rearrangement joins TRBV5-1 to TRBJ1-4; no reliable D call. Trimming stripped 2 bases from V and 0 bases from J, with 11 bases between. CDR1 and CDR2 from the germline V gene are SGHRS and YFSETQ. CDR3 length: 16 residues. CDR3 bases: TGCGCCAGCAGCTTAGGCGGCAGTACAACTAATGAAAAACTGTTTTTT. This translates into CASSLGGSTTNEKLFF.

The V and J genes are TRBV2 and TRBJ1-5; D unresolved. The CDR3 sequence is 13 residues long. In germline, CDR1 is SNHLY, CDR2 FYNNEI. V was trimmed by 6 bases and J by 0 bases, leaving 6 bases between them. Here the CDR3 DNA reads TGTGCCAGCAGCGGGGATAGCAATCAGCCCCAGCATTTT. This translates into CASSGDSNQPQHF.

This chain links TRBV30 with TRBJ1-1; D is possibly TRBD1 (6 bases). V lost 3 bases and J 7 bases, leaving 12 bases between the germline ends. CDR1 is GTSNPN, CDR2 SVGIG, per germline (reference sequence). The CDR3 consists of 12 residues. CDR3 region: CAWSDSTGEAFF. CDR3 sequence (DNA): TGTGCCTGGAGCGATTCGACAGGTGAAGCTTTCTTT.

This clone was seen a handful of times. The V call is TRBV5-4, the J call TRBJ1-1, with a weak D call TRBD1 (6 bases). V was pared by 4 bases and J by 5 bases, with 24 bases between. Germline loops: CDR1 SGHNT, CDR2 YYREEE (reference sequence). The CDR3 runs to 17 residues. The CDR3 DNA follows: TGTGCCAGCAGCCCAGCCGCGGGACAATCCACGGGGACTGAAGCTTTCTTT. This gives the protein CASSPAAGQSTGTEAFF.

This clone has just a few counts. V usage is TRBV15 and J usage is TRBJ2-2, with D hard to call. V was cut by 0 bases and J by 1 base, with 9 bases left in between. Germline V gene lookup returns CDR1 LNHNV and CDR2 YYDKDF (reference sequence). The CDR3 is made up of 16 amino acids. The CDR3 DNA sequence: TGTGCCACCAGCAGAGATATTGGTCTGAACACCGGGGAGCTGTTTTTT. Translated: CATSRDIGLNTGELFF.

The sample holds a few counts of this clone. This chain joins TRBV19 and TRBJ2-1; D call uncertain. The germline V gene encodes CDR1 LNHDA and CDR2 SQIVND (reference sequence). CDR3 length: 14 residues. V was cut by 3 bases and J by 8 bases, with 14 bases left in between. Here the CDR3 reads CASSIAAQTHEQFF. For the CDR3, the DNA is TGTGCCAGTAGTATTGCTGCTCAGACCCATGAGCAGTTCTTC.

Concerning this clone itself: Other DNA sequences in the sample encode the same CDR3. The CDR3 here is CASSLGQLNEKLFF. DNA of the CDR3: TGCGCCAGCAGCTTGGGACAGTTAAATGAAAAACTGTTTTTT. This rearrangement joins TRBV5-1 to TRBJ1-4, with a weak D call TRBD1 (5 bases). The CDR3 extends over 14 amino acids. V lost 0 bases to trimming and J lost 5 bases, with 8 bases between them. CDR1 is SGHRS, CDR2 YFSETQ, per germline.

The V gene is TRBV19, the J gene TRBJ1-5; weak D call: TRBD1 (6 bases). Trimming shortened V by 8 bases and J by 5 bases, and 13 bases separated the two germline ends. Germline assignment: CDR1 LNHDA and CDR2 SQIVND (reference sequence). CDR3 length: 13 residues. The CDR3 sequence is CASGPSGDQPQHF. The DNA for the CDR3 is TGTGCCAGTGGACCCTCAGGGGATCAGCCCCAGCATTTT.

The chain carries TRBV6-5 and TRBJ1-1; 8 positions match TRBD1. This CDR3 is 14 amino acids long. Germline loops: CDR1 MNHEY, CDR2 SVGAGI. With V trimmed by 6 bases and J by 4 bases, 7 bases remained unmatched. CDR3 region: CASSATGGGTEAFF. In DNA, the CDR3 is TGTGCCAGCAGCGCCACAGGGGGAGGCACTGAAGCTTTCTTT.

The genes are TRBV5-1 and TRBJ1-1; D possibly corresponds to TRBD1 (5 bases). The germline V gene has CDR1 SGHRS and CDR2 YFSETQ. V was shortened by 0 bases and J by 13 bases, with 19 bases between the two germline ends. This CDR3 is built from 14 residues. The CDR3 DNA reads TGCGCCAGCAGCTTGGTCGTAGGGCAGGGTCAGGATTTCTTT. Its protein is CASSLVVGQGQDFF.